These T cell receptor beta chains were read from a single sample in a study of Ad26.COV2.S vaccination and SARS-CoV-2 variants. Method: immunoSEQ multiplex PCR; TCRdb's copy keeps in-frame clones and lacks some. The data contain hundreds of thousands of clones, about 89% of them seen just once; the ten biggest clones take up roughly 1.5%. The sample in question was peripheral blood, obtained in a trial of Ad26.COV2.S vaccine versus placebo. The source of these receptors is a person aged 18 to 65 who received the Ad26.COV2.S COVID-19 vaccine or a placebo. Both conserved end residues are part of each CDR3.

>TRBV10-3
CAISTTGTDTQYF
>TRBV5-6
CASSRGGPSYEQYF
>TRBV6-5
CASSLSGLPNTIYF
>TRBV10-3
CAISEGTGMVETQYF
>TRBV4-3
CASSPVREGYGYTF
>TRBV6-5
CASSNRDHNQPQHF
>TRBV10-3
CATRTSGNYEQYF
>TRBV5-4
CASSSALNRGGYGYTF
>TRBV4-2
CASSQETYSSSYNSPLHF
>TRBV6-5
CASGRDARNTF
>TRBV4-3
CASSSIMGSTEAFF
>TRBV3-1/TRBV3-2
CASSQDQGSPQPQHF
>TRBV30
CAWTSGFSYEQYF
>TRBV6-5
CASSYGQGSNSPLHF
>TRBV6-5
CASRKLGESYEQYF
>TRBV7-9
CASSLNAGVAGNTIYF
>TRBV7-2
CASSPRLDSTDTQYF
>TRBV5-4
CASRRQLGAMNTEAFF
>TRBV19
CASRGGRVENQPQHF
>TRBV14
CASSPPGGRAPNEQFF
>TRBV15
CATSRDRAPRGGYEQYF
>TRBV3-1/TRBV3-2
CASSQEIRGDGYTF
>TRBV7-2
CASSPRQGPYEQYF
>TRBV25-1
CASSVGNRKVVEQYF
>TRBV19
CASTEAGGPYEQYF
>TRBV10-1
CASQGWDTEAFF